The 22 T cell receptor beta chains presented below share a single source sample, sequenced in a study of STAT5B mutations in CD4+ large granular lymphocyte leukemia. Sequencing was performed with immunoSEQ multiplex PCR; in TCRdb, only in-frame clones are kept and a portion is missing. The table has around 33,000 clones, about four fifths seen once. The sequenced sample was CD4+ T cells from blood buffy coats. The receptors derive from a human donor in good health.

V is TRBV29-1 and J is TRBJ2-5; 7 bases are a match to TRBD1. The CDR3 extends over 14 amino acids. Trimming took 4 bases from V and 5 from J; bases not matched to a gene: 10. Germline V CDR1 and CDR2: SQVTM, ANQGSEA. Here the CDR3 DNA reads TGCAGCGTTGTCCCGATTCAGGGGGACGAGACCCAGTACTTC. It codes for CSVVPIQGDETQYF.

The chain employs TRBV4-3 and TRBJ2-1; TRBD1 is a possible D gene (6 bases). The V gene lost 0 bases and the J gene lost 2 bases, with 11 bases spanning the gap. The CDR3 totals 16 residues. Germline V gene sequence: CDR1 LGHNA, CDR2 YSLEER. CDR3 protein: CASSQDEDRTYNEQFF. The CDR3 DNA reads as TGCGCCAGCAGCCAAGACGAGGACAGAACCTACAATGAGCAGTTCTTC.

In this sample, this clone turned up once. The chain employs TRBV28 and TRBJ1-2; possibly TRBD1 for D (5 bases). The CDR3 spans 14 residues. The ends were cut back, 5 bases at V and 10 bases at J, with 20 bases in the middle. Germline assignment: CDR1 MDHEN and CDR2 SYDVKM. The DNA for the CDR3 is TGTGCCAGCAGTCTACAGGAACTTCTCGCGTCCTACACCTTC. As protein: CASSLQELLASYTF.

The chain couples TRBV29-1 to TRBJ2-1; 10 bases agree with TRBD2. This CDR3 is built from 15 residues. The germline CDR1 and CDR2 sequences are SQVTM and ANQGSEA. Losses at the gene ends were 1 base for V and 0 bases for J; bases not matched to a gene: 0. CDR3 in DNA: TGCAGCGTTGAAGCTAGCGGGAGCTCCTACAATGAGCAGTTCTTC. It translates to CSVEASGSSYNEQFF.

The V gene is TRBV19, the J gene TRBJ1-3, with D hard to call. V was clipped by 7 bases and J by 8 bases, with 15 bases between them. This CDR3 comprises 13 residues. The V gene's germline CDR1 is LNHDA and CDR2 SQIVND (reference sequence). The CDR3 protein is CASKDGYRDTIYF. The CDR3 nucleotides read TGTGCCAGTAAGGACGGCTACCGTGACACCATATATTTT. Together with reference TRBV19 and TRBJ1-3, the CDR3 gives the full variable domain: DGGITQSPKYLFRKEGQNVTLSCEQNLNHDAMYWYRQDPGQGLRLIYYSQIVNDFQKGDIAEGYSVSREKKESFPLTVTSAQKNPTAFYLCASKDGYRDTIYFGEGSWLTVV.

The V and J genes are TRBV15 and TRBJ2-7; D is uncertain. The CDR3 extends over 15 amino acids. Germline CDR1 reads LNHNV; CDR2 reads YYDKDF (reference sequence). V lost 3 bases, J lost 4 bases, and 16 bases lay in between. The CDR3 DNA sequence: TGTGCCACCAGCAGGGGATCCTTCGTGAGGTACGAGCAGTACTTC. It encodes CATSRGSFVRYEQYF.

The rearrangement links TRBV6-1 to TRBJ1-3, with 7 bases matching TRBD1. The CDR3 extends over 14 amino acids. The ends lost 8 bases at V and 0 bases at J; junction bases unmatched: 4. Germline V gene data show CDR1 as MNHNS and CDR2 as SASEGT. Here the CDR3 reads CASQGGLSGNTIYF. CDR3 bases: TGTGCCAGCCAAGGGGGCCTCTCTGGAAACACCATATATTTT.

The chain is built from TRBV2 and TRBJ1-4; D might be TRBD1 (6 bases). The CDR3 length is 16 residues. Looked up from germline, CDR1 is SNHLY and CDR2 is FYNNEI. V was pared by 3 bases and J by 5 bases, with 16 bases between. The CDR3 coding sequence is TGTGCCAGCAGTGATCGGGACATCAGAACAAATGAAAAACTGTTTTTT. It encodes CASSDRDIRTNEKLFF.

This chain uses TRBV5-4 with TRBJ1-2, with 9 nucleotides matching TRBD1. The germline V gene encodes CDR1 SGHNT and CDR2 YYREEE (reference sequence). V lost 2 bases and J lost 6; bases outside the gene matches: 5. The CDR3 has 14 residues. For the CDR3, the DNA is TGTGCCAGCAGCTTCGGACAGGGGTCGGATGGCTACACCTTC. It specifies CASSFGQGSDGYTF.

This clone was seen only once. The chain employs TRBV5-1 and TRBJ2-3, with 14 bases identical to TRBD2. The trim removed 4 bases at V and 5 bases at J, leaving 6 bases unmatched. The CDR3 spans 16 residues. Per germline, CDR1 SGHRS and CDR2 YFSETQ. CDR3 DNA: TGCGCCAGCAGCACCGGGACTAGCGGGAGCTTAGATACGCAGTATTTT. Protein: CASSTGTSGSLDTQYF.

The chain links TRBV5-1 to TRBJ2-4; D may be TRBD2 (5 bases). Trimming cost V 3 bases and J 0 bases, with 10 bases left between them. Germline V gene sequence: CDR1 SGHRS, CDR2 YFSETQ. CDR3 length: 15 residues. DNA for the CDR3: TGCGCCAGCAGCTGGCGCGGACTAGCCAAAAACATTCAGTACTTC. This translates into CASSWRGLAKNIQYF.

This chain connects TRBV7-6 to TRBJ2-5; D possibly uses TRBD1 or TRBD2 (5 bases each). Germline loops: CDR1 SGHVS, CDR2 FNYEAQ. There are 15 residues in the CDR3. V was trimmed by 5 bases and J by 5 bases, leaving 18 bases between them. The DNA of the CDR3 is TGTGCCAGCAGCCCCCGTGTATCGGGGCAGGAGACCCAGTACTTC. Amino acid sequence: CASSPRVSGQETQYF.

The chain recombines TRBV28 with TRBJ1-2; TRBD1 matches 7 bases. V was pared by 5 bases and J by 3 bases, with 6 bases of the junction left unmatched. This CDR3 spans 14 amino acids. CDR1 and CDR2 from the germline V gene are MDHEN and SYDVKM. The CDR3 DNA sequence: TGTGCCAGCAGTCTCATAGACAGGGACTATGGCTACACCTTC. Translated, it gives CASSLIDRDYGYTF.

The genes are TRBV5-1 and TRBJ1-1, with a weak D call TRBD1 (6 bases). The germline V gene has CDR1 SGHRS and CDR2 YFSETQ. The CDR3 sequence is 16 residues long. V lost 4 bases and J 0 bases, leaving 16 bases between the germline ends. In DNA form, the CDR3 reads TGCGCCAGCAGCGGCGGGACACTCCTTATGAACACTGAAGCTTTCTTT. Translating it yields CASSGGTLLMNTEAFF.

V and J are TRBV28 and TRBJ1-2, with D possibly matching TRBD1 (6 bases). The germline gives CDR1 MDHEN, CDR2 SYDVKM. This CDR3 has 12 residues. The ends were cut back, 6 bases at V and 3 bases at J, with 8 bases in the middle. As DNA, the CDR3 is TGTGCCAGCAGCAGGGGCGACTATGGCTACACCTTC. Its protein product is CASSRGDYGYTF.

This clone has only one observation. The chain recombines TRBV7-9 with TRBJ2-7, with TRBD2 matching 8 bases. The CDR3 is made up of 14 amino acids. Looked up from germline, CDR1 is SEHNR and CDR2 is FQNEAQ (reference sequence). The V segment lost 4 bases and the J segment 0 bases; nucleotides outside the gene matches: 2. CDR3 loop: CASSWTSPSYEQYF. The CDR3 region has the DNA TGTGCCAGCAGCTGGACTAGCCCCTCCTACGAGCAGTACTTC. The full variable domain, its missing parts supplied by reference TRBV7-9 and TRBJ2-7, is DTGVSQNPRHKITKRGQNVTFRCDPISEHNRLYWYRQTLGQGPEFLTYFQNEAQLEKSRLLSDRFSAERPKGSFSTLEIQRTEQGDSAMYLCASSWTSPSYEQYFGPGTRLTVT.

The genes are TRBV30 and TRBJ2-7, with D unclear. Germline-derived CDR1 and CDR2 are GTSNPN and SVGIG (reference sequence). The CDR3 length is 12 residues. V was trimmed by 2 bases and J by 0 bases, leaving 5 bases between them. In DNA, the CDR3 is TGTGCCTGGAGTACCCTCTCCTACGAGCAGTACTTC. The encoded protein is CAWSTLSYEQYF.

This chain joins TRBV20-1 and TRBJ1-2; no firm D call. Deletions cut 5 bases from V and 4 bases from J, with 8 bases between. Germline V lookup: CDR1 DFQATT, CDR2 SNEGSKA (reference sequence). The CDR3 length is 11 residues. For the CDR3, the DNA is TGCAGTGCTCGCCCCGTCTATGGCTACACCTTC. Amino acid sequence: CSARPVYGYTF.

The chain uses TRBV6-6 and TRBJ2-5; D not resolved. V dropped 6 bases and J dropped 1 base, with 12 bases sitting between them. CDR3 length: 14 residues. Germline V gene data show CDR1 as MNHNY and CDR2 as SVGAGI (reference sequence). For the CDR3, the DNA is TGTGCCAGCAGCCCCGAAGGTATCCAAGAGACCCAGTACTTC. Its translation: CASSPEGIQETQYF.

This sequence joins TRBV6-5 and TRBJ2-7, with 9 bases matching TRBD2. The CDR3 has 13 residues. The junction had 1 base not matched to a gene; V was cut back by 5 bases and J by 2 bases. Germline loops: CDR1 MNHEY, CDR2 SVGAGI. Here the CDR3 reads CASSRTSAYEQYF. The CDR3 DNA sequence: TGTGCCAGCAGTCGGACTAGCGCCTACGAGCAGTACTTC.

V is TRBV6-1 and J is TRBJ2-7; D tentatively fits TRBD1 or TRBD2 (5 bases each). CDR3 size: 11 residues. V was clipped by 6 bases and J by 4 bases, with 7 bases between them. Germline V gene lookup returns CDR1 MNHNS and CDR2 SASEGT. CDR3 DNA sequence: TGTGCCAGCAGCAGGGAGTACGAGCAGTACTTC. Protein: CASSREYEQYF.

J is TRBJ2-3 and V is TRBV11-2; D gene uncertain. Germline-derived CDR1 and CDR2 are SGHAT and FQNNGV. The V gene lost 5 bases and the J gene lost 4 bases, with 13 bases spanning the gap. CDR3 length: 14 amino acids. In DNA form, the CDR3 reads TGTGCCAGCAGCCTTCAGTCGTCTGCAGATACGCAGTATTTT. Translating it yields CASSLQSSADTQYF.